This TCR beta chain was sequenced in a study of blood T cell repertoires in COVID-19. Measured with immunoSEQ multiplex PCR; TCRdb has only the in-frame clones, and not every one. The table includes around 250,000 clones, 70% to 90% detected once. V was clipped by 6 bases and J by 2 bases; unmatched bases: 10. Germline loops: CDR1 SGHTA, CDR2 FQGNSA. This CDR3 contains 18 residues. Specimen: peripheral blood. The TCR was taken from a woman in her 70s with active or convalescent COVID-19. V usage is TRBV7-2 and J usage is TRBJ1-6; TRBD1 matches 10 bases. This CDR3 reads CASSLVPGQGAYNSPLHF. In DNA form, the CDR3 reads TGTGCCAGCAGTCTAGTTCCCGGACAGGGGGCCTATAATTCACCCCTCCACTTT.